Listed here is a single TCR beta chain. The record originates from a study of OX40 agonist ivuxolimab in advanced cancers. About the study: Ivuxolimab, an agonist antibody against OX40 (CD134), was given to patients. Three patients got partial responses; one had hepatocellular carcinoma and two had cutaneous melanoma.

A history of autoimmune disease or systemic immunosuppression excluded patients. Sequenced by immunoSEQ multiplex PCR; TCRdb stores in-frame clones only, minus some. In the table there are some 87,000 clones, about 90% of which are singletons. Germline V lookup: CDR1 MDHEN, CDR2 SYDVKM. The CDR3 covers 14 residues. The V and J ends lost 5 bases and 3 bases respectively, with 8 bases between them. The rearrangement links TRBV28 to TRBJ1-6; D unclear. This sequence originates from an adult with an advanced solid tumor such as melanoma, head and neck, liver or kidney cancer. The source was CD4+ or CD8+ T cells sorted from blood, collected in a trial of the OX40 agonist ivuxolimab. The CDR3 protein is CASSDTDYNSPLHF. The CDR3 DNA follows: TGTGCCAGCAGTGATACGGACTATAATTCACCCCTCCACTTT. The full variable domain, its missing parts supplied by reference TRBV28 and TRBJ1-6, is DVKVTQSSRYLVKRTGEKVFLECVQDMDHENMFWYRQDPGLGLRLIYFSYDVKMKEKGDIPEGYSVSREKKERFSLILESASTNQTSMYLCASSDTDYNSPLHFGNGTRLTVT.